Sequencing of this T cell receptor (beta chain) was carried out in a study of blood T cells in healthy people across ages (dated by TCRdb to between 2014 and 2016). In terms of the full investigation: In model experiments, template switching captured roughly one uniquely barcoded TCR beta cDNA molecule for every two T cells. Donors were grouped into four age groups: young (average roughly 15 years), middle-aged (roughly 40), aged (around 60) and long-lived (just over 80). To track age-related changes in TCR beta repertoire diversity, the study relied on deep sequencing normalized with unique cDNA molecular identifiers. To avoid experimental bias, donors of different ages were spread randomly across the sequencing lanes. Two additional independent replicas of 1 million unique cDNA reads from the same blood draw were analyzed for two donors (one aged 18 to 29 and one aged 80 or older). The paper as a whole reports these results and caveats: Observed TCR beta diversity correlated strongly with the percentage of naive T cells measured by flow cytometry. The long-lived group showed more naive CD4+ T cells, fewer expanded clones and increased TCR diversity than the aged group, suggesting age selection. Since profiling was done on bulk unsorted PBMCs, naive and antigen-experienced compartments could not be conclusively compared. As age increased, observed TCR beta diversity per million T cells dropped in a roughly linear way, and a significant reduction was already evident by age 40. Total diversity estimates from one million sequenced T cells were considered lower bounds and underestimates. Donor CMV infection status was unknown, potentially confounding age-related changes in expanded clonotypes.

Systemically healthy Caucasian individuals from Russia, approximately 39 in total and aged about 6 to 95 years, were included as donors. Each donor gave ten milliliters of peripheral blood, drawn into EDTA-treated Vacutainer tubes. PBMCs were isolated by Ficoll-Paque density-gradient centrifugation, with at least 6 million obtained per sample. Trizol reagent was used to extract total RNA from PBMCs, with at least 6 micrograms per sample. Naive CD45RAhigh/CD27high T cell percentages were measured by flow cytometry on a PBMC aliquot from every donor. The library was made by 5' RACE. The listed sequencing device is Illumina HiSeq 2500. A second 7 to 11 cycle PCR used a sample-barcoded 5' primer and a J-beta primer mix. A template-switch 5' adaptor carrying 12 random nucleotides introduced a unique molecular identifier onto each TCR beta cDNA molecule. Each sample yielded at least 2.5 million CDR3-containing paired-end reads. The Mint cDNA synthesis kit, primed by a TRBC-specific oligonucleotide, was used to synthesize first-strand cDNA from all RNA. After uracil-DNA glycosylase treatment, a first 18-cycle PCR used universal primers M1SS and BC2_uni_R on all cDNA. In the original analysis: Normalization of each sample was performed by random selection of 1 million high-quality reads, each carrying a distinct molecular identifier. Reads sharing molecular identifiers were discarded rather than binned into consensus sequences. MiTCR, run with a Q25 quality threshold and the strictest error-elimination algorithm, handled CDR3 identification, clonotype clustering and error correction. A nonparametric unseen species model using Euler transformation provided a lower-bound estimate of total TCR beta diversity. Using fastp trimming at Q25 and MiXCR clonotype assembly, TCRdb reanalyzed the public sequencing data and kept in-frame beta chains. Under each unique CDR3 protein, matching rows form one entry showing the most common genes and DNA. The V and J calls and clone size are TCRdb's, not the authors'. The table for this sample lists over a million distinct CDR3 sequences; approximately 38% of them were counted only once. Clones ranked in the top ten supply 7.9% of the sample.

In the case of this clonotype: It has no known antigen specificity. It has no much larger one-base neighbor in the sample; base qualities were not kept.

Relative to germline, V is 2 bases shorter and J is 8 bases shorter, with 25 bases between their ends. The CDR3 goes from the cysteine to the phenylalanine over 18 residues. CDR3 DNA is the only sequence kept; it has 54 bases, read in frame from the first base. Taken from the germline V gene, the CDR1 and CDR2 loops are SGHTA and FQGNSA. The chain was built from TRBV7-2 and TRBJ2-1; the D gene assignment is perhaps TRBD1 or TRBD2, with each matching 6 bases. The sample was blood. The sequence was obtained from a woman aged 18-29 years in good health. The sequenced DNA is TGTGCCAGCAGCTTACGGGGTATAGAGACAATGGGGGGCGATGAGCAGTTCTTC. This encodes CASSLRGIETMGGDEQFF. Supplemented by the reference TRBV7-2 and TRBJ2-1 proteins around the CDR3, the complete variable domain is GAGVSQSPSNKVTEKGKDVELRCDPISGHTALYWYRQSLGQGLEFLIYFQGNSAPDKSGLPSDRFSAERTGGSVSTLTIQRTQQEDSAVYLCASSLRGIETMGGDEQFFGPGTRLTVL.